This T cell receptor (beta chain) was observed in a study of radiotherapy plus CTLA-4 blockade in lung cancer. CDR1 and CDR2 from the germline V gene are SGHVS and FQNEAQ. The CDR3 is made up of 13 amino acids. The V gene lost 4 bases and the J gene lost 7 bases, with 10 bases spanning the gap. Note on this clone: Its target is not known.

The repertoire was sequenced with immunoSEQ multiplex PCR; TCRdb's copy has only in-frame clones and lacks some. Of tens of thousands of clones listed, approximately 80% were seen once; the top ten hold about 2.4%. Study-level points and caveats: Best predicting response, reportedly, were early blood T cell clone dynamics, with interferon-beta. Following radiotherapy plus ipilimumab, tumor-derived TCR clones expanded in the blood.

Those patients who had chemo-refractory metastatic non-small-cell lung cancer were given focal radiation along with CTLA-4 blockade through ipilimumab. The sequence was obtained from a human donor with non-small cell lung cancer whose response to radiotherapy plus ipilimumab could not be evaluated. The chain recombines TRBV7-8 with TRBJ2-2; no firm D call. Source: peripheral blood, taken from a patient treated with radiotherapy plus ipilimumab. CDR3 DNA: TGTGCCAGCAGCTCAACAGAGATCGGGGAGCTGTTTTTT. It is translated as CASSSTEIGELFF.